Each of the 5 T cell receptor beta chains below was sequenced from the same sample in a study of T-cell reconstitution after alpha-beta-depleted transplantation in children. For TCRbeta, the library was prepared with unique molecular identifiers. Each CDR3 protein is one row after TCRdb ran MiXCR on the PCR reads. The sample consists of 440,000 or so distinct CDR3 sequences, around 46% of them appearing once. Sequences were derived from PBMCs, sampled before TCRalphabeta/CD19-depleted stem cell transplant. The receptors come from a girl aged 2-10 years with aplastic anemia, due to receive a stem cell transplant.

This clonotype was counted at least ten times. The gene calls are TRBV10-3 and TRBJ2-1; 10 bases line up with TRBD1. CDR3 length equals 13 residues. Germline V gives CDR1 ENHRY, CDR2 SYGVKD. Trimming at V came to 4 bases and at J to 6 bases, leaving 0 bases not matched to a gene. The CDR3 DNA is TGTGCCATCAGTGGGACAGGGGGCAATGAGCAGTTCTTC. It encodes CAISGTGGNEQFF.

V usage is TRBV7-9 and J usage is TRBJ1-1, with 7 nucleotides matching TRBD1. The V segment lost 3 bases and the J segment 1 base; nucleotides outside the gene matches: 11. Germline V gene lookup returns CDR1 SEHNR and CDR2 FQNEAQ (reference sequence). This CDR3 comprises 17 residues. This CDR3 is CASSFGQGELTNTEAFF. DNA of the CDR3: TGTGCCAGCAGCTTTGGCCAGGGGGAACTCACGAACACTGAAGCTTTCTTT.

The V call is TRBV20-1, the J call TRBJ2-2; D not resolved. Germline CDR1 is DFQATT and CDR2 is SNEGSKA (reference sequence). Trimming cost V 5 bases and J 2 bases, with 9 bases left between them. This CDR3 comprises 13 residues. CDR3 nucleotide sequence: TGCAGTGCTCGACCGATTAACACCGGGGAGCTGTTTTTT. Residues: CSARPINTGELFF.

The gene calls are TRBV20-1 and TRBJ1-2; no firm D call. The CDR3 contains 10 residues. CDR1 and CDR2 from the germline V gene are DFQATT and SNEGSKA (reference sequence). Between the trimmed V and J ends, which lost 4 bases and 7 bases, there was a span of 7 bases. The CDR3 region has the DNA TGCAGTGCTACGGGATCTGGCTACACCTTC. This sequence encodes CSATGSGYTF.

CDR3 sequence reads: CASSPAPGQGYNEQFF. DNA for the CDR3: TGTGCCAGTAGCCCCGCACCGGGACAGGGATACAATGAGCAGTTCTTC. V gene TRBV19 combines with J gene TRBJ2-1; 9 bases line up with TRBD1. V trimming: 6 bases; J trimming: 4 bases; junction bases outside the gene matches: 10. CDR3 length: 16 amino acids. Per germline, CDR1 LNHDA and CDR2 SQIVND (reference sequence). Based on the CDR3 plus reference TRBV19 and TRBJ2-1, the full variable domain is DGGITQSPKYLFRKEGQNVTLSCEQNLNHDAMYWYRQDPGQGLRLIYYSQIVNDFQKGDIAEGYSVSREKKESFPLTVTSAQKNPTAFYLCASSPAPGQGYNEQFFGPGTRLTVL.